This TCR beta chain comes out of a study of regulatory T cells in long-lasting Graves disease (dated by TCRdb to the early 2020s). Study-level background: Newly diagnosed Graves' disease patients had taken antithyroid drugs for less than 3 months. Patients with persistent Graves' disease were compared with patients with newly diagnosed Graves' disease using TCR sequencing and RNA sequencing of peripheral blood. The study was registered as a clinical trial and conducted in China. TCR sequencing covered about 13 persistent and about 20 newly diagnosed Graves' disease patients, some 33 samples in total.

The library relied on multiplex PCR. The sequencer listed for this sample is Illumina HiSeq 4000. iRepertoire HTBI primers and Arm-PCR amplification of CDR3 regions were used to construct TCR beta libraries. PCR products were gel purified before sequencing. In the paper's pipeline: Gene usage analysis of CDR3 amino acid clonotypes used the 50 to 70 TRBV and some 13 TRBJ segments found across samples. COPE and FqMerger were used to merge filtered high-quality paired reads into contigs. BLAST was used to align contigs to IMGT TRBV, TRBD and TRBJ reference genes, and CDR3 was defined according to IMGT. Highly expanded clones were defined as clonotypes with a frequency above 0.1%. Shannon entropy served as the measure of repertoire diversity, while the Gini coefficient captured V-J evenness. A clonotype found in more than one individual was treated as public. In TCRdb, the public reads were trimmed at Q25 with fastp and aligned with MiXCR, with productive beta chains retained. Here each entry gathers all rows of one CDR3 protein and keeps the most common genes and DNA. TCRdb's processing, not the authors', yielded these V and J calls. The sample has hundreds of thousands of distinct CDR3 sequences on record, roughly 16% of them singletons. In total, the top ten clones hold around a sixth of the sample.

A remark on this clonotype: Its antigen is still unknown. Base qualities are not recorded, but no much larger clone differs from it by a single base.

What the study reported, not specific to this receptor: Compared with newly diagnosed patients, persistent Graves' disease patients had lower TCR Shannon entropy and fewer highly expanded clones, which suggests clonal expansion. The small sample size was acknowledged by the authors as a limitation that may reduce accuracy. Sequencing and analysis were restricted to the TCR beta chain. Only peripheral blood was studied, because thyroid tissue, the primary lesion, was inaccessible. Persistent patients shared more public clonotypes among themselves (around 2,800) than newly diagnosed patients did (approximately 900). Preferential use of TRBV28, TRBJ1-2 and TRBJ2-5 was observed in persistent disease, whereas TRBV20-1 and TRBJ2-1 were favored in newly diagnosed disease.

Read against the paper, the sample's time point label means: newly diagnosed GD, antithyroid drugs for less than 3 months. RNA was extracted from PBMCs in TRIzol for both TCR sequencing and RNA sequencing. The diagnosis of Graves' disease followed American Thyroid Association guidelines. The patients came from an endocrinology department in Xi'an, China. From each patient, roughly 9 milliliters of peripheral blood was collected into an EDTA anticoagulant tube. Ficoll Paque Plus density gradient separation was used to isolate PBMCs, and no additional T cell sorting was done. RNA quality was checked with an Agilent 2100 Bioanalyzer and agarose gel, and concentration with a NanoDrop 2000. The germline V gene supplies CDR1 SGHDT and CDR2 YYEEEE. The junction carries 23 bases between V and J, which are trimmed by 1 base and 4 bases respectively. The cysteine opens and the phenylalanine closes a CDR3 of 18 amino acids. The entry retains the CDR3 DNA only, 54 bases that are in frame from base 1.

This sample also belongs to another study, concerning T cells in Graves' hyperthyroidism and ophthalmopathy. From that second study: Graves' hyperthyroidism was defined as stable when no progression to ophthalmopathy occurred over 18 months of follow-up. The hyperthyroidism patients were between 18 and 65 years old and newly diagnosed, with a disease duration of less than 2 months. Exclusion was applied to patients with uncontrolled infections, other autoimmune diseases, pregnancy or lactation. Diagnoses relied on clinical symptoms, serum thyroxine and TRAb, thyroid ultrasound and orbital computed tomography. The first round of RT-PCR for the TCR CDR3 was performed with the HTBI primer set and the Qiagen OneStep RT-PCR kit. Blood samples also contained most of the expanded thyroid clonotypes (frequency above 0.001), which suggests that blood repertoires may reflect thyroid immune responses. A 13 V-J signature model separated ophthalmopathy from stable hyperthyroidism, with approximately 87% sensitivity and roughly 81% specificity in cross-validation and 80%/75% in testing. During validation, the model predicted progression to ophthalmopathy a median of approximately 6 months ahead of onset, with approximately 71% sensitivity and less than 85% specificity. A discovery cohort of about 96 patients, 43 with Graves' ophthalmopathy and roughly 59 with stable Graves' hyperthyroidism, was used to find distinguishing TCR V-J signatures. Prospective prediction of ophthalmopathy was tested in an independent validation cohort consisting of some 19 hyperthyroidism patients and around 16 patients who later progressed to ophthalmopathy. The roughly 94 discovery patients were randomly split 7:3 into training and test sets. The study also compared thyroid tissue and blood T-cell repertoires from a handful of Graves' hyperthyroidism patients. After sampling, hyperthyroidism patients received methimazole starting at 30 mg daily, and ophthalmopathy patients received high-dose intravenous methylprednisolone. A second multiplex PCR round built the libraries, followed by size selection and purification. Sequencing of the libraries was done on an Illumina HiSeq2000 using paired-end 100 bp reads. Raw data were processed with SOAPnuke, discarding reads with adapters, uncalled bases, mean Phred below 15, or no exact constant-primer or identifier match. High-quality paired reads were merged using COPE v1.2.5, and each unique nucleotide sequence was defined as a clonotype. Clonotypes were aligned to IMGT TRBV, TRBD and TRBJ reference segments using MiTCR v1.1. The analysis was restricted to V-J combinations with a frequency above 0.0001, which together covered 99% to 99.2% of the repertoires. A TCS score was defined as the ratio between F50 (clonal expansion) and ExV (chaos), using BLOSUM62-based TCRdist between CDR3 peptides within each V-J. Welch's t-statistics and random forest reduced roughly 500 V-J features to 10 to 15, which were used in a naive Bayes classifier (R e1071). No statistical method was used to fix the sample size in advance, and group allocation was not hidden from the investigators. TCR Vbeta CDR3 sequencing of 120 to 150 peripheral blood samples (43 ophthalmopathy, some 75 hyperthyroidism and roughly 17 progressor patients) is reported in the paper.

The TCR originated in a woman in her twenties or thirties with Graves disease. Donor details come from another sample of the same person, matched by shared clones. The chain was built from TRBV5-6 and TRBJ1-2; the D gene is possibly TRBD1, with 6 bases matching. The specimen was peripheral blood mononuclear cells (PBMCs), collected at new diagnosis, from a patient treated with antithyroid drugs. The CDR3 sequence is CASSLPQQGNSPLYGYTF. The DNA reads TGTGCCAGCAGCTTGCCCCAACAGGGTAACAGTCCCCTCTATGGCTACACCTTC. Supplemented by the reference TRBV5-6 and TRBJ1-2 proteins around the CDR3, the complete variable domain is DAGVTQSPTHLIKTRGQQVTLRCSPKSGHDTVSWYQQALGQGPQFIFQYYEEEERQRGNFPDRFSGHQFPNYSSELNVNALLLGDSALYLCASSLPQQGNSPLYGYTFGSGTRLTVV.